The 21 T cell receptor beta chains reported below all come from one sample, sequenced in a study of control samples from healthy donors and cancer patients. The protocol was immunoSEQ multiplex PCR, while the TCRdb copy is restricted to in-frame clones and leaves out a portion. The table lists under 450,000 clones, roughly 90% of them singletons. Sequenced input: PBMCs. These receptor sequences come from a man aged 40-49 years with head and neck cancer.

V gene TRBV3-1 (or the pseudogene TRBV3-2) combines with J gene TRBJ2-7, with 7 bases aligning to TRBD2. CDR1 and CDR2 (germline): LGHDT, YNNKEL (reference sequence). The V segment lost 3 bases and the J segment 8 bases; nucleotides outside the gene matches: 19. CDR3 size: 17 residues. The CDR3 DNA follows: TGTGCCAGCAGCCAGGATTACGGCGGGAGCCGCCGTACGAAGCAGTACTTC. It yields the protein CASSQDYGGSRRTKQYF.

This clone was counted between two and nine times. V gene TRBV7-8 combines with J gene TRBJ2-7; D is uncertain. The CDR3 runs 13 residues. Trimming removed 2 bases from V and 5 bases from J, with 10 bases in between. CDR1 and CDR2 (germline): SGHVS, FQNEAQ. The CDR3 bases are TGTGCCAGCAGCTTACCCCGATCTAACGAGCAGTACTTC. Translated: CASSLPRSNEQYF. The complete variable domain, with remaining parts taken from reference TRBV7-8 and TRBJ2-7, reads GAGVSQSPRYKVAKRGQDVALRCDPISGHVSLFWYQQALGQGPEFLTYFQNEAQLDKSGLPSDRFFAERPEGSVSTLKIQRTQQEDSAVYLCASSLPRSNEQYFGPGTRLTVT.

V usage is TRBV19 and J usage is TRBJ1-4; no definite D call. V was cut by 7 bases and J by 5 bases, with 17 bases left in between. This CDR3 has 15 amino acids. In germline, CDR1 is LNHDA, CDR2 SQIVND (reference sequence). Written as DNA, the CDR3 is TGTGCCAGTACTCAACCGGGATCCGCGAATGAAAAACTGTTTTTT. This encodes CASTQPGSANEKLFF.

The chain uses TRBV6-5 and TRBJ2-7; tentative D call: TRBD1 (5 bases). Germline V lookup: CDR1 MNHEY, CDR2 SVGAGI. The CDR3 contains 14 residues. Trimming cost V 2 bases and J 1 base, with 9 bases left between them. CDR3 DNA sequence: TGTGCCAGCAGTTACCAGGGTCCTTCCTACGAGCAGTACTTC. Amino acid sequence: CASSYQGPSYEQYF.

The chain uses TRBV7-2 and TRBJ2-3; D gene ambiguous. CDR1 is SGHTA, CDR2 FQGNSA, per germline. Trimming left V 1 base short and J 0 bases short, with 14 bases between. The CDR3 sequence is 17 residues long. The chain's CDR3 is CASSLVGVGRSTDTQYF. The CDR3 region has the DNA TGTGCCAGCAGCTTAGTTGGGGTTGGAAGGAGCACAGATACGCAGTATTTT.

The genes are TRBV2 and TRBJ1-1; maybe TRBD1 (5 bases). There are 14 residues in the CDR3. The V gene lost 7 bases and the J gene lost 1 base, with 13 bases spanning the gap. The V gene's germline CDR1 is SNHLY and CDR2 FYNNEI. Written as DNA, the CDR3 is TGTGCCAGCATCGCCGGGACTTCGAACACTGAAGCTTTCTTT. Encoded protein: CASIAGTSNTEAFF.

The rearrangement joins TRBV27 to TRBJ2-7; 10 nucleotides agree with TRBD1. The CDR3 totals 15 residues. V lost 4 bases, J lost 4 bases, and 7 bases stayed unmatched. Germline values: CDR1 MNHEY, CDR2 SMNVEV (reference sequence). The CDR3 loop is CASSSRDRGGYEQYF. In nucleotides, the CDR3 is TGTGCCAGCAGTTCCCGGGACAGGGGAGGGTACGAGCAGTACTTC.

The chain employs TRBV9 and TRBJ1-4; 7 bases are shared with TRBD1. Germline loops: CDR1 SGDLS, CDR2 YYNGEE. The length of the CDR3 is 14 residues. The V gene end was trimmed by 2 bases and the J gene end by 4 bases; junction bases not matched to a gene: 2. The CDR3 DNA follows: TGTGCCAGCAGCGTGGGGACAGATAATGAAAAACTGTTTTTT. Translation gives CASSVGTDNEKLFF.

The table lists this clone with a count of one. The rearrangement uses TRBV10-2 and TRBJ2-7; 8 nucleotides agree with TRBD1. Looked up from germline, CDR1 is WSHSY and CDR2 is SAAADI. V lost 2 bases to trimming and J lost 4 bases; unmatched junction nucleotides: 10. The length of the CDR3 is 16 residues. The CDR3 sequence: CASSEIRAGGRYEQYF. As DNA, the CDR3 is TGCGCCAGCAGTGAGATTCGGGCAGGGGGCCGATACGAGCAGTACTTC.

This clone was recorded a few times. The J gene is TRBJ1-3, the V gene TRBV11-2; D not certain. CDR1 is SGHAT and CDR2 is FQNNGV in the germline V gene. V lost 7 bases, J lost 0 bases, and 13 bases lay in between. The CDR3 has 15 amino acids. The CDR3 bases are TGTGCCAGCAACACCCCTCGGGTCTCTGGAAACACCATATATTTT. It codes for CASNTPRVSGNTIYF.

The chain uses TRBV11-3 and TRBJ1-2; D remains ambiguous. The ends were cut back, 7 bases at V and 5 bases at J, with 32 bases in the middle. This CDR3 spans 19 amino acids. Per germline, CDR1 SGHNT and CDR2 YENEEA. This chain's CDR3 is CASTLLRGFRTPRSYGYTF. In DNA, the CDR3 is TGTGCCAGCACCCTCTTACGTGGGTTCCGTACGCCGAGGTCGTATGGCTACACCTTC.

This chain links TRBV7-9 with TRBJ1-1, with D unclear. The germline V gene has CDR1 SEHNR and CDR2 FQNEAQ (reference sequence). This CDR3 contains 11 residues. Between the trimmed V and J ends, which lost 2 bases and 8 bases, there was a span of 6 bases. In nucleotides, the CDR3 is TGTGCCAGCAGCTTAAGCTTAGAAGCTTTCTTT. It translates to CASSLSLEAFF.

The chain is built from TRBV9 and TRBJ1-3, with D possibly TRBD1 on 5 matching bases. Germline lookup yields CDR1 SGDLS and CDR2 YYNGEE. The CDR3 loop spans 17 amino acids. Trimming removed 0 bases at V and 1 base at J, with 14 bases between. CDR3 DNA sequence: TGTGCCAGCAGCGTAGCAGGGCAGGGAAATTCTGGAAACACCATATATTTT. As protein: CASSVAGQGNSGNTIYF.

The gene calls are TRBV28 and TRBJ2-3; D unclear. In germline, CDR1 is MDHEN, CDR2 SYDVKM. The CDR3 totals 12 residues. V was shortened by 6 bases and J by 2 bases, with 6 bases between the two germline ends. The chain's CDR3 is CASREATDTQYF. The CDR3 nucleotides are TGTGCCAGCAGAGAGGCCACAGATACGCAGTATTTT.

The rearrangement uses TRBV25-1 and TRBJ1-2; 8 bases fit TRBD1. CDR3 length: 14 amino acids. Trimming took 8 bases from V and 1 from J; bases not matched to a gene: 6. Germline CDR1 reads MGHDK; CDR2 reads SYGVNS. The CDR3 loop reads CASHPGQGNYGYTF. CDR3 nucleotide sequence: TGTGCCAGCCACCCTGGACAGGGTAACTATGGCTACACCTTC.

The rearrangement links TRBV5-4 to TRBJ1-1; no firm D call. The length of the CDR3 is 15 residues. Germline CDR1 is SGHNT and CDR2 is YYREEE (reference sequence). V lost 6 bases and J 2 bases, leaving 17 bases between the germline ends. CDR3 sequence reads: CASIPPAGANTEAFF. In DNA, the CDR3 is TGTGCCAGCATCCCGCCGGCAGGAGCTAACACTGAAGCTTTCTTT.

This chain joins TRBV18 and TRBJ2-1, with no clear D. Trimming took off 2 bases at V and 6 bases at J, with 11 bases between the two ends. This CDR3 has 14 amino acids. In germline, CDR1 is KGHSH, CDR2 LQKENI. The CDR3 region has the DNA TGTGCCAGCTCACCAGTAACGAACGCCAATGAGCAGTTCTTC. Its translation: CASSPVTNANEQFF.

The chain combines TRBV6-6 with TRBJ1-1, with D perhaps TRBD1 (5 bases). Between the trimmed V and J ends, which lost 6 bases and 1 base, there was a span of 9 bases. This CDR3 contains 13 residues. The germline V gene encodes CDR1 MNHNY and CDR2 SVGAGI (reference sequence). In DNA, the CDR3 is TGTGCCAGCAGCGCCCAGGGGAACACTGAAGCTTTCTTT. The encoded protein is CASSAQGNTEAFF.

The rearrangement joins TRBV7-9 to TRBJ2-1; 12 positions match TRBD2. The CDR3 loop spans 16 amino acids. Germline loops: CDR1 SEHNR, CDR2 FQNEAQ (reference sequence). V lost 5 bases, J lost 8 bases, and 10 bases stayed unmatched. The CDR3 is CASSPSSGRALDEQFF. CDR3 nucleotide sequence: TGTGCCAGCAGCCCTTCTAGCGGGAGGGCTCTGGATGAGCAGTTCTTC. Full variable domain (missing parts from reference TRBV7-9 and TRBJ2-1): DTGVSQNPRHKITKRGQNVTFRCDPISEHNRLYWYRQTLGQGPEFLTYFQNEAQLEKSRLLSDRFSAERPKGSFSTLEIQRTEQGDSAMYLCASSPSSGRALDEQFFGPGTRLTVL.

The chain couples TRBV10-1 to TRBJ2-1; a weak D match, TRBD1 (5 bases). Germline CDR1 WNHNN, CDR2 SYGVQD (reference sequence). The length of the CDR3 is 17 residues. The V end lost 0 bases, the J end lost 0 bases, and 12 bases lay between the germline ends. As DNA, the CDR3 is TGCGCCAGCAGTGAGTCCCAGGGTTTCCGCTCCTACAATGAGCAGTTCTTC. It encodes CASSESQGFRSYNEQFF.

This clone was found once. The V call is TRBV28, the J call TRBJ2-5; D is possibly TRBD2 (5 bases). The CDR3 has 12 residues. V was clipped by 10 bases and J by 7 bases, with 16 bases between them. Germline V gives CDR1 MDHEN, CDR2 SYDVKM. The CDR3 DNA reads TGTGCCATCACTAGTCTCCTCGGGACCCAGTACTTC. It yields the protein CAITSLLGTQYF.